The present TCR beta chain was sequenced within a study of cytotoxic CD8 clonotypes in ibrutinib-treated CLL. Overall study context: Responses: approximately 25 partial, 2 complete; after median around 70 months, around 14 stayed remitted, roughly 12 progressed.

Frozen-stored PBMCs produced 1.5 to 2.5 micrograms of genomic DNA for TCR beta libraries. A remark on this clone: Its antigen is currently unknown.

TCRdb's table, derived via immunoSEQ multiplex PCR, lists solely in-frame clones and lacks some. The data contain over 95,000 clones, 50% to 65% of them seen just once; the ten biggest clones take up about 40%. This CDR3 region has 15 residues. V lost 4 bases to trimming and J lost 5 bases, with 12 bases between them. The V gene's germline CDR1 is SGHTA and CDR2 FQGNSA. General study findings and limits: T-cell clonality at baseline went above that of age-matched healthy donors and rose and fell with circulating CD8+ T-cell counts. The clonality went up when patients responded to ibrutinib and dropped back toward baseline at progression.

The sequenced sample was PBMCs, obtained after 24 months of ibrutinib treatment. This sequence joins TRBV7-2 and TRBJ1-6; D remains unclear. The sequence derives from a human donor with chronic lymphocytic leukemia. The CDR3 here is CASSSQFIDNSPLHF. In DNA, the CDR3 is TGTGCCAGCAGCTCCCAATTTATCGATAATTCACCCCTCCACTTT.